These 14 T cell receptor beta chains originate from one sample sequenced in a study of cytomegalovirus exposure and HLA in healthy donors. Only in-frame clones appear in the TCRdb table, and some are missing; sequencing was by immunoSEQ multiplex PCR. The sample lists about 120,000 clones; more than 75% were seen once. Material: PBMCs. These receptors came from a woman aged 18-30 years in good health and CMV-seropositive.

This clone was counted once. The CDR3 DNA sequence: TGTGCCAGCAGCCGATCAACGGCGCAGGTCTATGGCTACACCTTC. It codes for CASSRSTAQVYGYTF. The chain uses TRBV2 and TRBJ1-2; no firm D call. This CDR3 is built from 15 residues. The V end lost 6 bases, the J end lost 4 bases, and 18 bases lay between the germline ends. Germline assignment: CDR1 SNHLY and CDR2 FYNNEI.

The chain is built from TRBV6-1 and TRBJ2-7; 9 nucleotides agree with TRBD1. This CDR3 contains 14 residues. V lost 6 bases, J lost 3 bases, and 6 bases stayed unmatched. CDR1 MNHNS and CDR2 SASEGT come from the germline V gene. The CDR3 here is CASRLTGGDYEQYF. The CDR3 coding sequence is TGTGCCAGCAGGCTGACAGGGGGGGACTACGAGCAGTACTTC.

The genes are TRBV2 and TRBJ2-7; 8 bases map to TRBD1. The CDR3 has 12 residues. V shed 8 bases, J shed 1 base, and the junction held 1 base outside the gene matches. Germline-derived CDR1 and CDR2 are SNHLY and FYNNEI. CDR3: CASGTGSYEQYF. CDR3 bases: TGTGCCAGCGGGACAGGATCCTACGAGCAGTACTTC.

This clone was observed a handful of times. This chain connects TRBV5-5 to TRBJ2-7; the D is unclear. Trimming left V 2 bases short and J 3 bases short, with 9 bases between. The CDR3 is 13 residues long. The germline V gene has CDR1 SGHKS and CDR2 YYEKEE (reference sequence). DNA of the CDR3: TGTGCCAGCAGCTTACCTACGGGCTACGAGCAGTACTTC. This encodes CASSLPTGYEQYF.

V usage is TRBV9 and J usage is TRBJ2-1, with TRBD2 identical over 9 bases. With 4 bases clipped from V and 6 bases from J, the junction kept 8 bases outside the gene matches. The CDR3 extends over 15 amino acids. The V gene's germline CDR1 is SGDLS and CDR2 YYNGEE. The CDR3 loop reads CASSPQGGGANEQFF. CDR3 nucleotides: TGTGCCAGCAGCCCCCAAGGCGGGGGGGCCAATGAGCAGTTCTTC.

This clone occurred a few times. Other DNA sequences in the same sample also yield this CDR3. The chain recombines TRBV27 with TRBJ1-1; tentative D call: TRBD1 (5 bases). V shed 5 bases and J shed 2 bases, with 9 bases lying between them. Germline CDR1 and CDR2: MNHEY and SMNVEV (reference sequence). CDR3 length: 13 residues. CDR3 bases: TGTGCCAGCAGTCTTACAGGAAACACTGAAGCTTTCTTT. Translated, it gives CASSLTGNTEAFF.

The CDR3 is CASSGQGTEPQHF. CDR3 DNA: TGTGCCAGCAGCGGGCAAGGAACGGAGCCCCAGCATTTT. The chain is built from TRBV7-9 and TRBJ1-5, with D uncertain. The CDR3 runs 13 residues. Trimming cost V 5 bases and J 8 bases, with 13 bases left between them. In germline, CDR1 is SEHNR, CDR2 FQNEAQ (reference sequence).

The chain carries TRBV2 and TRBJ1-1, with 7 bases matching TRBD1. The CDR3 covers 15 residues. Losses at the gene ends were 3 bases for V and 1 base for J; bases not matched to a gene: 5. CDR1 SNHLY and CDR2 FYNNEI come from the germline V gene. DNA of the CDR3: TGTGCCAGCAGTGAGCGACAGGGACCGAACACTGAAGCTTTCTTT. Protein sequence: CASSERQGPNTEAFF.

Only one count was recorded for this clone. This chain connects TRBV4-3 to TRBJ2-3; tentative D call: TRBD1 (6 bases). CDR3 length equals 14 residues. The V gene's germline CDR1 is LGHNA and CDR2 YSLEER. Trimming took off 4 bases at V and 6 bases at J, with 14 bases between the two ends. The CDR3 sequence is CASSRRQEVDTQYF. CDR3 coding DNA: TGCGCCAGCAGCCGCCGACAGGAGGTGGATACGCAGTATTTT.

This chain joins TRBV6-1 and TRBJ1-1; TRBD1 matches at 8 bases. The J segment lost 14 bases and the V segment lost 11 bases, leaving 10 bases of the junction unmatched. The CDR3 length is 10 residues. CDR1 is MNHNS and CDR2 is SASEGT in the germline V gene. The DNA for the CDR3 is TGTGCCTATTTAGCAGGGGGCCTGTTCTTT. It specifies CAYLAGGLFF.

J is TRBJ1-2 and V is TRBV7-6, with 7 positions matching TRBD1. Germline assignment: CDR1 SGHVS and CDR2 FNYEAQ. There are 16 residues in the CDR3. V shed 2 bases, J shed 8 bases, and the junction held 14 bases outside the gene matches. The CDR3 here is CASSLKENRGVGGYTF. CDR3 DNA sequence: TGTGCCAGCAGCTTAAAAGAAAACAGGGGTGTCGGGGGCTACACCTTC.

A single count supports this clone. The CDR3 DNA is TGTGCCAGCAGTTACGGGGAGAGCTCCTACAATGAGCAGTTCTTC. Translation gives CASSYGESSYNEQFF. V usage is TRBV6-6 and J usage is TRBJ2-1; D perhaps matches TRBD2 (5 bases). The germline V gene has CDR1 MNHNY and CDR2 SVGAGI (reference sequence). Trimming pared 2 bases from V and 0 bases from J, leaving 8 bases between. There are 15 residues in the CDR3.

This clone was detected once. V is TRBV9 and J is TRBJ2-6, with TRBD2 matching 9 bases. V lost 0 bases and J lost 0; bases outside the gene matches: 7. The CDR3 totals 19 residues. From germline, CDR1 is SGDLS and CDR2 YYNGEE. As DNA, the CDR3 is TGTGCCAGCAGCGTAGGTAAGCTAGCGGGGCTCTCTGGGGCCAACGTCCTGACTTTC. Amino acid sequence: CASSVGKLAGLSGANVLTF.

The chain combines TRBV9 with TRBJ2-1; TRBD1 agrees at 7 bases. The V segment lost 0 bases and the J segment 0 bases; nucleotides outside the gene matches: 6. Germline loops: CDR1 SGDLS, CDR2 YYNGEE. The CDR3 sequence is 17 residues long. CDR3 sequence (DNA): TGTGCCAGCAGCGTAGGGGGACAGCCTAGCTCCTACAATGAGCAGTTCTTC. This translates into CASSVGGQPSSYNEQFF.